Following are 16 T cell receptor gamma chains from one sample sequenced in a study of human gamma delta and Vdelta1 T cells. TCRdb re-called clones from the PCR reads via CATT. The sample yields about 2,900 gamma-chain clones, around 4.9% seen once. Specimen: naive CD27+ Vdelta1 gamma-delta T cells from blood. Receptors originate from a human donor in good health.

This chain joins TRGV3 and TRGJ1 or TRGJ2. The V gene end was trimmed by 0 bases and the J gene end by 2 bases; junction bases not matched to a gene: 13. This CDR3 region has 17 residues. Germline V gives CDR1 VTNTFY, CDR2 YDVSTARD (reference sequence). The chain's CDR3 is CATWDRPTVRHYYKKLF. CDR3 DNA: TGTGCCACCTGGGACAGGCCGACCGTTCGCCATTATTATAAGAAACTCTTT.

The sample holds a few counts of this clone. TCRdb lists the protein of a much larger clone for this DNA, which differs at residues 5 and 8, so this is likely a read error; the protein given here is translated from the DNA itself. The chain uses TRGV5 and TRGJ1 or TRGJ2. Germline CDR1 reads VINAFY; CDR2 reads YDVSNSKD. The CDR3 length is 13 residues. DNA for the CDR3: TGTGCCACCTGGAACAGGCATCAGTATAAGAAACTCTTT. Translated, it gives CATWNRHQYKKLF.

As regards this clone: This DNA's translation differs at residue 3 from TCRdb's protein, which comes from a much larger clone; a read error is likely, and the protein shown is translated from the DNA. The chain is built from TRGV9 and TRGJ1 or TRGJ2. This CDR3 contains 9 residues. The germline CDR1 and CDR2 sequences are GITISATS and ISYDGTV (reference sequence). The CDR3 spells CAVWDHKLF. The CDR3 bases are TGTGCCGTGTGGGACCATAAACTCTTT.

This chain connects TRGV5 to TRGJ1 or TRGJ2. Germline CDR1 VINAFY, CDR2 YDVSNSKD. This CDR3 comprises 11 residues. V shed 8 bases, J shed 5 bases, and the junction held 6 bases outside the gene matches. CDR3 DNA sequence: TGTGCCACCTTTAAACATTATAAGAAACTCTTT. Its protein product is CATFKHYKKLF.

By proportion, this clone is medium-sized (0.01 to 0.1%). This sample also contains other DNA sequences that code for the same CDR3. The rearrangement uses TRGV3 and TRGJ1 or TRGJ2. This CDR3 is 13 amino acids long. Germline CDR1 VTNTFY, CDR2 YDVSTARD (reference sequence). Unmatched junction bases numbered 6, after V lost 0 bases and J lost 7 bases. CDR3 in DNA: TGTGCCACCTGGGACAGGCGTCACTATAAGAAACTCTTT. Translated, it gives CATWDRRHYKKLF.

This chain joins TRGV3 and TRGJ1 or TRGJ2. With 1 base clipped from V and 12 bases from J, the junction kept 9 bases outside the gene matches. The CDR3 has 12 residues. Germline V gene sequence: CDR1 VTNTFY, CDR2 YDVSTARD (reference sequence). This CDR3 is CATWDRLRRKLF. CDR3 DNA sequence: TGTGCCACCTGGGACAGATTACGTAGGAAACTCTTT.

Points on this clone: The protein held in TCRdb is that of a much larger clone and does not match this DNA's translation at residue 4, likely because of a read error; the protein shown is translated from the DNA. The J gene is TRGJ1 or TRGJ2, the V gene TRGV2. The CDR3 runs to 12 residues. Germline CDR1 is EGSNGY and CDR2 is YDSYNSKV. This CDR3 reads CATGDGPWEKLF. In nucleotides, the CDR3 is TGTGCCACCGGGGACGGGCCCTGGGAGAAACTCTTT.

Regarding this clone: This DNA translates differently at residue 4 from the TCRdb protein, which is that of a much larger clone; a read error is likely, and the protein shown is the DNA's own translation. This rearrangement joins TRGV8 to TRGJ1 or TRGJ2. This CDR3 spans 10 amino acids. V lost 9 bases to trimming and J lost 9 bases; unmatched junction nucleotides: 8. Germline V gene data show CDR1 as VENAVY and CDR2 as YDSYNSRV. DNA of the CDR3: TGTGCCACCCAGAGGGCTAAGAAACTCTTT. Protein sequence: CATQRAKKLF.

In this sample, this clone turned up a few times. TCRdb lists the protein of a much larger clone for this DNA, which differs at residue 3, so this is likely a read error; the protein given here is translated from the DNA itself. This chain joins TRGV3 and TRGJ1 or TRGJ2. Here the J gene came from matching the DNA to germline, since TCRdb omits it. Germline V gives CDR1 VTNTFY, CDR2 YDVSTARD (reference sequence). The CDR3 has 12 residues. CDR3 sequence (DNA): TGTGCCGCCTGGGACAGGCGGGGGAAGAAACTCTTT. This encodes CAAWDRRGKKLF.

In the case of this clone: The protein TCRdb lists belongs to a much larger clone and differs from this DNA's translation at residue 8, which points to a read error; the protein shown is made from the DNA. The J gene is TRGJ1 or TRGJ2, the V gene TRGV8. The CDR3 has 14 residues. Germline CDR1 VENAVY, CDR2 YDSYNSRV. Germline trimming cut 4 bases from V and 8 bases from J; bases unmatched to any gene: 14. This chain's CDR3 is CATWDPRVKNKKLF. DNA for the CDR3: TGTGCCACCTGGGACCCTCGGGTTAAAAATAAGAAACTCTTT.

By frequency in the sample, this clone is medium-sized. This CDR3 is also generated by other DNA sequences in the sample. This rearrangement joins TRGV2 to TRGJ1 or TRGJ2. The trim removed 0 bases at V and 7 bases at J, leaving 6 bases unmatched. In germline, CDR1 is EGSNGY, CDR2 YDSYNSKV. This CDR3 has 13 residues. The CDR3 region is CATWDGPRYKKLF. As DNA, the CDR3 is TGTGCCACCTGGGACGGGCCAAGGTATAAGAAACTCTTT.

This clone was counted only a few times. Translating this DNA gives a protein that differs at residue 6 from the TCRdb one, which belongs to a much larger clone; a read error is likely, and the protein shown is this translation. The rearrangement links TRGV9 to TRGJP2. V lost 5 bases to trimming and J lost 7 bases; unmatched junction nucleotides: 4. In germline, CDR1 is GITISATS, CDR2 ISYDGTV (reference sequence). The CDR3 covers 12 residues. The CDR3 bases are TGTGCCTTGTGGGGCATTGATTGGATCAAGACGTTT. Amino acid sequence: CALWGIDWIKTF.

This clone counts as medium-sized. The V call is TRGV3, the J call TRGJ1 or TRGJ2. Looked up from germline, CDR1 is VTNTFY and CDR2 is YDVSTARD (reference sequence). V trimming: 0 bases; J trimming: 4 bases; junction bases outside the gene matches: 6. This CDR3 is 14 amino acids long. CDR3 DNA: TGTGCCACCTGGGACAGGCCAAAGTATTATAAGAAACTCTTT. This sequence encodes CATWDRPKYYKKLF.

The sample holds a few counts of this clone. The V gene is TRGV5, the J gene TRGJ1 or TRGJ2. The CDR3 consists of 14 residues. After removal of 0 bases from V and 4 bases from J, the junction contained 6 bases not matched to a gene. Germline V lookup: CDR1 VINAFY, CDR2 YDVSNSKD. The CDR3 region has the DNA TGTGCCACCTGGGACAGGAAATGGTATTATAAGAAACTCTTT. As protein: CATWDRKWYYKKLF.

Only a few counts were recorded for this clone. Compared with germline, one end of the junction differs, possibly owing to a read error. This same CDR3 is encoded by further DNA sequences in the sample. The chain recombines TRGV2 with TRGJ1 or TRGJ2. Germline loops: CDR1 EGSNGY, CDR2 YDSYNSKV. This CDR3 comprises 11 residues. The DNA for the CDR3 is TGTGCCACCTGGGACGGGCGAAAGAAACTATTT. It specifies CATWDGRKKLF.

This clone was observed a handful of times. With a much larger clone just one base away, this may be a read error. This specimen includes other DNA sequences encoding the same CDR3. This rearrangement joins TRGV2 to TRGJ1 or TRGJ2. Per germline, CDR1 EGSNGY and CDR2 YDSYNSKV. The CDR3 length is 13 residues. With 2 bases clipped from V and 4 bases from J, the junction kept 5 bases outside the gene matches. CDR3 in DNA: TGTGCCACCTGGGACGAGACGTATTATAAGAAACTCTTT. The encoded protein is CATWDETYYKKLF.